This TCR beta chain is drawn from a study of blood T cell repertoires in COVID-19. In the study overall: Acute-phase and convalescent COVID-19 samples originated in the United States, Italy and Spain. T cells, B-cell-depleted T cells, or PBMCs supplied cDNA or gDNA.

In the source study's methods: Estimates of nucleated cell counts were drawn from the amplification of reference gene primers. Using immunoSEQ multiplex PCR, the repertoire was profiled, and TCRdb retains in-frame clones only, with some absent. The DNA was the basis for D and trimming; V, J and clone size are from that table. This sample has nearly 65,000 clones, with about 80% found just once. This TCR derives from a human donor in a cohort sampled during active COVID-19. Sequencing was performed on peripheral blood.

The CDR3 protein is CASSEQGVGYEQYF. CDR3 DNA sequence: TGTGCCAGCAGTGAACAAGGGGTAGGCTACGAGCAGTACTTC. The chain combines TRBV2 with TRBJ2-7, with a possible D match to TRBD1 (5 bases). Trimming shortened V by 2 bases and J by 3 bases, and 11 bases separated the two germline ends. The germline CDR1 and CDR2 sequences are SNHLY and FYNNEI. The length of the CDR3 is 14 residues.